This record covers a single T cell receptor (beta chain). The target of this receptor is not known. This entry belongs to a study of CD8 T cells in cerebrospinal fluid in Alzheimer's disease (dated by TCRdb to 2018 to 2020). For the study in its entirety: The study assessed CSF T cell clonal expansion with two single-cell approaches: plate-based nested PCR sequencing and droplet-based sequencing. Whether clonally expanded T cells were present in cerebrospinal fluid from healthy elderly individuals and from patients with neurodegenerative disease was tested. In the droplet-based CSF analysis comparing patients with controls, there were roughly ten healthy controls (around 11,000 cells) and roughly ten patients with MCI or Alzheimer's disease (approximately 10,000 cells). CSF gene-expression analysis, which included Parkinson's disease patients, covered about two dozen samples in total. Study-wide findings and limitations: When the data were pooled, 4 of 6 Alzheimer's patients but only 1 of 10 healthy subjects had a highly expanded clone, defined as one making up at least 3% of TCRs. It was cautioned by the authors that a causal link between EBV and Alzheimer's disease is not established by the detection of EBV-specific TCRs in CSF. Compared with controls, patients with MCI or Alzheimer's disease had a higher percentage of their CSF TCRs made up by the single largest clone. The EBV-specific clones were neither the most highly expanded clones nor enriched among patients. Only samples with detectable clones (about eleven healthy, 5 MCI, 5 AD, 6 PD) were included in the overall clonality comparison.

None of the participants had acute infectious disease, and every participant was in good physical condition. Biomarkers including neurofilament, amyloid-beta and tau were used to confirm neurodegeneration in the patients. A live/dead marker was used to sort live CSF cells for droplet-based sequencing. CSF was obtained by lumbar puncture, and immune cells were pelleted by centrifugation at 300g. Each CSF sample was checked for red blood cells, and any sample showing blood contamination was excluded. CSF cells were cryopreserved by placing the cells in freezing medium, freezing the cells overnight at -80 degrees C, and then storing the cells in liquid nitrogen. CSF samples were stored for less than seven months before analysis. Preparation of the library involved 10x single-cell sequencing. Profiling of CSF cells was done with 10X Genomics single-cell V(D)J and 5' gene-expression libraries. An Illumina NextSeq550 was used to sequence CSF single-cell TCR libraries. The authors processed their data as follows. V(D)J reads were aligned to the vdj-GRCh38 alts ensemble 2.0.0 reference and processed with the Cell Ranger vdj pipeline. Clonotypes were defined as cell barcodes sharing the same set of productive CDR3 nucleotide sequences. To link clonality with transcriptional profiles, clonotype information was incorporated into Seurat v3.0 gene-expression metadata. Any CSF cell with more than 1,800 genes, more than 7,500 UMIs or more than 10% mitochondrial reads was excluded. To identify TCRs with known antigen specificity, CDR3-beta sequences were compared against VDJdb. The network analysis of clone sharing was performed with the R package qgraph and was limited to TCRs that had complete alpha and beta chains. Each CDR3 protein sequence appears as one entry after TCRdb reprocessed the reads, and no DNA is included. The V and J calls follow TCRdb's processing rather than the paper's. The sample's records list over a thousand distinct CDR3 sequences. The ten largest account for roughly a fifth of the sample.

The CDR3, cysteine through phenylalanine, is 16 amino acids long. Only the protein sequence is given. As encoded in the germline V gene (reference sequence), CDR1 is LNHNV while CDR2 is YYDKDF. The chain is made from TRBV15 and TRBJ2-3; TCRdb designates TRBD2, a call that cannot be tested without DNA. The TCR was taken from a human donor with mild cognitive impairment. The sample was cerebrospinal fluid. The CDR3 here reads CATTKTSGGRTDTQYF.